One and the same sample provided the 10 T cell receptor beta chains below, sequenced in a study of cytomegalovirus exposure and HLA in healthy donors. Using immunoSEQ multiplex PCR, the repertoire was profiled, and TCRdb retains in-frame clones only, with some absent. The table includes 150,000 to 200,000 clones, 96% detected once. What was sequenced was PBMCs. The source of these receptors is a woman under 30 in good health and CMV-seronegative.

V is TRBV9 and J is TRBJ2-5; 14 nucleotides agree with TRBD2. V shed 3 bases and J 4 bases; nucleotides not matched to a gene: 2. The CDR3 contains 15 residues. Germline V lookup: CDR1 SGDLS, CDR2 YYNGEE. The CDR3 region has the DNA TGTGCCAGCAGCGGACTAGCGGGGGGGGGAGAGACCCAGTACTTC. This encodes CASSGLAGGGETQYF.

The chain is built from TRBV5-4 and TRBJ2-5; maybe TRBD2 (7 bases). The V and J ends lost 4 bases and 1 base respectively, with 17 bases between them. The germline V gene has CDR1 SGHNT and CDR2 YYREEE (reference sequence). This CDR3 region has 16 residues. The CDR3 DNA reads TGTGCCAGCAGCCTCACCCGGGGGGCCCCCCAAGAGACCCAGTACTTC. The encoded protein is CASSLTRGAPQETQYF.

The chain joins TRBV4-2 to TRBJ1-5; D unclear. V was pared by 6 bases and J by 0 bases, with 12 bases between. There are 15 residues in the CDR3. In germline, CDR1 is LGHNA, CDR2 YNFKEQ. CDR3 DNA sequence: TGTGCCAGCAGGCAGGTTCTCGATAGCAATCAGCCCCAGCATTTT. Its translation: CASRQVLDSNQPQHF.

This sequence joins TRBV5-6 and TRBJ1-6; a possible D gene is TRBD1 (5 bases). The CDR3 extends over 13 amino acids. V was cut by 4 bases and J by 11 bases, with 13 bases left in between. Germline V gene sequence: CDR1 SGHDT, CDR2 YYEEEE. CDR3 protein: CASSPGGMPPLHF. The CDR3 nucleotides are TGTGCCAGCAGCCCCGGGGGAATGCCACCCCTCCACTTT.

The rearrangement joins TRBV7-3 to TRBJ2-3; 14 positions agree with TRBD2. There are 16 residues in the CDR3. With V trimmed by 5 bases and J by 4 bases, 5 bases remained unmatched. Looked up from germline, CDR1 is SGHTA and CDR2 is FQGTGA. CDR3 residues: CASSQTSGGAADTQYF. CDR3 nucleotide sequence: TGTGCCAGCAGCCAGACTAGCGGGGGGGCGGCAGATACGCAGTATTTT.

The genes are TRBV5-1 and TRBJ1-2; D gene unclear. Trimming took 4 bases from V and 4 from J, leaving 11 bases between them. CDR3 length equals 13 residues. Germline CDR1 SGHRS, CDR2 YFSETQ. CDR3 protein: CASSDMASYGYTF. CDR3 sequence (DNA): TGCGCCAGCAGCGATATGGCCTCCTATGGCTACACCTTC.

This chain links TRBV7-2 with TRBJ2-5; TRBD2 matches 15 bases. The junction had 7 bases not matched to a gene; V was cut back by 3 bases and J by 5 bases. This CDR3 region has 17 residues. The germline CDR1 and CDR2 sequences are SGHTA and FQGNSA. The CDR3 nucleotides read TGTGCCAGCAGCTTTGGGGGACTAGCGGGGGGTCGGGAGACCCAGTACTTC. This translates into CASSFGGLAGGRETQYF. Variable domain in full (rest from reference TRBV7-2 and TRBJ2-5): GAGVSQSPSNKVTEKGKDVELRCDPISGHTALYWYRQSLGQGLEFLIYFQGNSAPDKSGLPSDRFSAERTGGSVSTLTIQRTQQEDSAVYLCASSFGGLAGGRETQYFGPGTRLLVL.

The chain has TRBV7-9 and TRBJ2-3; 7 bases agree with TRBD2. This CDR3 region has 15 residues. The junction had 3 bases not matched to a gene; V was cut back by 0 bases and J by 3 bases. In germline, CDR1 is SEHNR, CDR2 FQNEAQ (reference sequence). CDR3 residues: CASSLALAVTDTQYF. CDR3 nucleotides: TGTGCCAGCAGCTTAGCTCTAGCGGTGACAGATACGCAGTATTTT.

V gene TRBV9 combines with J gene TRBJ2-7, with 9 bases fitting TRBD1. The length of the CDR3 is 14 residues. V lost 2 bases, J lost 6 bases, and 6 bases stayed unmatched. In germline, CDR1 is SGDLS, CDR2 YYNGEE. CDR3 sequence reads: CASSVGTGLFEQYF. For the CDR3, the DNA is TGTGCCAGCAGCGTGGGGACAGGGTTATTCGAGCAGTACTTC.

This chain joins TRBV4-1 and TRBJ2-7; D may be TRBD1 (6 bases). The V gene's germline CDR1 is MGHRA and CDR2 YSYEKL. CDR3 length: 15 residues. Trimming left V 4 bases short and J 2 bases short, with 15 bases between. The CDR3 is CASSPFTGRAYEQYF. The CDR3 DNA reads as TGCGCCAGCAGCCCCTTTACAGGGCGAGCCTACGAGCAGTACTTC.